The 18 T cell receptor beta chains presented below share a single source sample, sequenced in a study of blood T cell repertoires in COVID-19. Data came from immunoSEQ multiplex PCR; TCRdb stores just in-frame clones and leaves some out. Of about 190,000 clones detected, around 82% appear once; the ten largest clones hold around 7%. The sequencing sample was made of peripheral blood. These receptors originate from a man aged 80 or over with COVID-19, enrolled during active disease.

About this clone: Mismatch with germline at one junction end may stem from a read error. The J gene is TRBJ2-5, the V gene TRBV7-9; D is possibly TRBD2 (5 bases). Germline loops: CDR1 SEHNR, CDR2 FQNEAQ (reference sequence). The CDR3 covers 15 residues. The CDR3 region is CASSLHGPRGETRYF. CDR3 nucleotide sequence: TGTGCCAGCAGCTTACATGGGCCCCGTGGGGAGACCCGGTACTTC.

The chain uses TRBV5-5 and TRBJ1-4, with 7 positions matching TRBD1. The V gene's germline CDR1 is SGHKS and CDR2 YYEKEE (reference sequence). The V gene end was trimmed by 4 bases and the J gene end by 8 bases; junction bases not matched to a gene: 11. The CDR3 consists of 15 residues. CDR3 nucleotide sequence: TGTGCCAGCAGCCCGGACAGGAACGCAAGGGAAAAACTGTTTTTT. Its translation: CASSPDRNAREKLFF.

CDR3 residues: CATRGTGEETQYF. The CDR3 region has the DNA TGTGCCACCCGGGGGACAGGAGAAGAGACCCAGTACTTC. The V call is TRBV19, the J call TRBJ2-5; TRBD1 aligns across 8 bases. With 10 bases clipped from V and 3 bases from J, the junction kept 7 bases outside the gene matches. Germline V lookup: CDR1 LNHDA, CDR2 SQIVND (reference sequence). This CDR3 region has 13 residues.

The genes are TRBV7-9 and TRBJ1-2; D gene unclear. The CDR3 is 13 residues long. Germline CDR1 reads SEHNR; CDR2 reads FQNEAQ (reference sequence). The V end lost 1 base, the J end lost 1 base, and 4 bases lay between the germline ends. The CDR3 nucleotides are TGTGCCAGCAGCTTAGGAGTTAACTATGGCTACACCTTC. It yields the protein CASSLGVNYGYTF.

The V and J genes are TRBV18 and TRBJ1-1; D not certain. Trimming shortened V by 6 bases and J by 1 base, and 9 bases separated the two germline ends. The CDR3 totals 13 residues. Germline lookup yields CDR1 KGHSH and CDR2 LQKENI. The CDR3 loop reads CASSGVSNTEAFF. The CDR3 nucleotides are TGTGCCAGCTCCGGGGTCTCGAACACTGAAGCTTTCTTT.

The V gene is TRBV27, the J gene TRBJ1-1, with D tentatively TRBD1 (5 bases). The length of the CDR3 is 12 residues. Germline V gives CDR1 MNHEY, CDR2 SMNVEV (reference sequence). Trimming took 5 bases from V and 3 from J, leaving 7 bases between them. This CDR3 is CASSDRYTEAFF. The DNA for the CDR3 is TGTGCCAGCAGTGACAGATACACTGAAGCTTTCTTT.

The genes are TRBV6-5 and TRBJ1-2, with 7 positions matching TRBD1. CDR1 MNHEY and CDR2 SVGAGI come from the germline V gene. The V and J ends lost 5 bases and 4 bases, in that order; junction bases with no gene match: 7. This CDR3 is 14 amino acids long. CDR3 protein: CASSRQGRAYGYTF. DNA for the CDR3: TGTGCCAGCAGTCGACAGGGCAGGGCCTATGGCTACACCTTC.

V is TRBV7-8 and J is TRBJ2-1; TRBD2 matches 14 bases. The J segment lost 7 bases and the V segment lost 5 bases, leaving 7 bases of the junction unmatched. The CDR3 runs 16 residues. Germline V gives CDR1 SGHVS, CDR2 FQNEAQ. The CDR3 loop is CASSARTSGGINEQFF. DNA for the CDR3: TGTGCCAGCAGCGCCCGGACTAGCGGGGGGATAAATGAGCAGTTCTTC.

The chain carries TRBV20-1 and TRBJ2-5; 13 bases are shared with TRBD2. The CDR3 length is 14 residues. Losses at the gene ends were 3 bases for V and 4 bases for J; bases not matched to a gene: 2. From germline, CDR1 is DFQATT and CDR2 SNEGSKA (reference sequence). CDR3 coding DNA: TGCAGTGCTAGTGGACTAGCGGGGGTAGAGACCCAGTACTTC. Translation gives CSASGLAGVETQYF.

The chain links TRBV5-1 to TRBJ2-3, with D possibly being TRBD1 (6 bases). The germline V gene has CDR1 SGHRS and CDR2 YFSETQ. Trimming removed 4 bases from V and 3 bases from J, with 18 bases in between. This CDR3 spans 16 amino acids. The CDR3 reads CASSEKTGQETDTQYF. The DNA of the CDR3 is TGCGCCAGCAGCGAAAAAACGGGACAAGAAACAGATACGCAGTATTTT.

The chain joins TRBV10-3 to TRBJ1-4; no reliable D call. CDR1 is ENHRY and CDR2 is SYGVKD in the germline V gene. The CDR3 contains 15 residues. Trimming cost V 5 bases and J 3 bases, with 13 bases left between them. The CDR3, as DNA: TGTGCCATCAGTCGTGAGGGCCCGGCTAATGAAAAACTGTTTTTT. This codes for CAISREGPANEKLFF.

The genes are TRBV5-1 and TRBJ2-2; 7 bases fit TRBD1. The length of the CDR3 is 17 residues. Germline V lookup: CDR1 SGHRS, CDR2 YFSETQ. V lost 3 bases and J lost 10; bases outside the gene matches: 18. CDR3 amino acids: CASSYGQATLRSEELFF. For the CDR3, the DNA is TGCGCCAGCAGCTATGGACAGGCTACTTTGCGATCCGAGGAGCTGTTTTTT.

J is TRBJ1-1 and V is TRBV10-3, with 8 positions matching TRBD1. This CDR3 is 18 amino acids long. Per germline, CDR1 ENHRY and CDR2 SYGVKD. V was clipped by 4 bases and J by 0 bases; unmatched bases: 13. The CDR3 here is CAISGEAGGLGLNTEAFF. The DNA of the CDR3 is TGTGCCATCAGTGGGGAGGCAGGGGGCTTGGGTCTGAACACTGAAGCTTTCTTT.

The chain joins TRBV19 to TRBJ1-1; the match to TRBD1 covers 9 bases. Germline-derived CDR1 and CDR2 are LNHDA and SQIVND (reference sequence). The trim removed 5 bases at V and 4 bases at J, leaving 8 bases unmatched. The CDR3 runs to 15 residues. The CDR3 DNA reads TGTGCCAGTAGTGCCCGACAGGGGGAGGGCACTGAAGCTTTCTTT. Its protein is CASSARQGEGTEAFF.

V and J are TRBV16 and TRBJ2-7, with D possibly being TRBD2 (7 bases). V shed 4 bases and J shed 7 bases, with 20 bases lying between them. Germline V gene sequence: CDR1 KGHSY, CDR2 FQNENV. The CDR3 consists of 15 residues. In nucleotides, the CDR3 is TGTGCCAGCAGCCCCATCCGGGGGGCCCACGGGGAGCAGTACTTC. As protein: CASSPIRGAHGEQYF.

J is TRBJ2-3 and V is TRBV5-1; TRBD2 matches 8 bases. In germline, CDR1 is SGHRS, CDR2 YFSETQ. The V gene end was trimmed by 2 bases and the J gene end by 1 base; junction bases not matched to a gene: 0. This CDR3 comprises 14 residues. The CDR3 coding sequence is TGCGCCAGCAGCTTAGCGGGGGGCACAGATACGCAGTATTTT. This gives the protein CASSLAGGTDTQYF.

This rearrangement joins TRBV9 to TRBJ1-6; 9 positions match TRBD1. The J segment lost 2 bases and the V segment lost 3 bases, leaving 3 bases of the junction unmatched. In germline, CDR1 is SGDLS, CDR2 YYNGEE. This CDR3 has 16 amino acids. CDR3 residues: CASSGGTGPYNSPLHF. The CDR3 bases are TGTGCCAGCAGCGGGGGGACAGGGCCCTATAATTCACCCCTCCACTTT.

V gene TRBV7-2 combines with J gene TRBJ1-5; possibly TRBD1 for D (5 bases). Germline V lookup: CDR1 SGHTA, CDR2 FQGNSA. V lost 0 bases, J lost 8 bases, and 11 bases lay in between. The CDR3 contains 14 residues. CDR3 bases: TGTGCCAGCAGCTTAGCCAGACAGAGCGAGCCCCAGCATTTT. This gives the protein CASSLARQSEPQHF.